This entry lists 10 T cell receptor beta chains sequenced from one sample in a study of blood T cell repertoires in COVID-19 (TCRdb year 2020). Library prep was done by the immunoSEQ multiplex PCR assay. The table comes from immuneACCESS by way of TCRdb, which keeps in-frame sequences with V and J called. Part of the clones is missing from these tables; in studies checked, under half for an unresolved V gene and the rest for unknown reasons. Recorded for this sample are 30,000 or so clones; 70% to 90% of them occurred a single time. The top ten hold about 29% of the sample. Material for sequencing was peripheral blood. The receptors derive from a woman aged 80 or over with COVID-19, enrolled during active disease.

The CDR3 loop reads CASSLETFPQYEQYF. The CDR3 DNA sequence: TGTGCCAGCAGCTTAGAGACATTCCCTCAATACGAGCAGTACTTC. This sequence joins TRBV11-2 and TRBJ2-7, with D unclear. Per the germline V gene, CDR1 is SGHAT and CDR2 is FQNNGV. The CDR3 is 15 residues long. V dropped 0 bases and J dropped 4 bases, with 13 bases sitting between them.

The chain is built from TRBV10-3 and TRBJ1-2; tentative D call: TRBD1 (6 bases). Trimming left V 3 bases short and J 0 bases short, with 11 bases between. Germline-derived CDR1 and CDR2 are ENHRY and SYGVKD. The CDR3 has 15 residues. Here the CDR3 reads CAISEDGQTNYGYTF. As DNA, the CDR3 is TGTGCCATCAGTGAAGATGGACAGACTAACTATGGCTACACCTTC.

This clone is deemed medium-sized. The V gene is TRBV7-2, the J gene TRBJ2-2; D ambiguous. V was cut by 3 bases and J by 5 bases, with 4 bases left in between. The CDR3 is 12 residues long. Germline lookup yields CDR1 SGHTA and CDR2 FQGNSA. The chain's CDR3 is CASSFRTGELFF. CDR3 sequence (DNA): TGTGCCAGCAGCTTCAGAACCGGGGAGCTGTTTTTT.

This sequence joins TRBV30 and TRBJ1-2; the D gene is possibly TRBD1 (5 bases). The CDR3 is 12 amino acids. V lost 1 base and J lost 6, with 9 bases in between. Germline V gives CDR1 GTSNPN, CDR2 SVGIG (reference sequence). This chain's CDR3 is CAWSGRVHGYTF. CDR3 bases: TGTGCCTGGAGTGGCAGGGTGCATGGCTACACCTTC.

In its sample, this clone was seen once. The chain links TRBV28 to TRBJ1-5, with unresolved D. Germline V gene sequence: CDR1 MDHEN, CDR2 SYDVKM. The V and J ends lost 2 bases and 5 bases respectively, with 19 bases between them. CDR3 length: 17 residues. CDR3 sequence: CASSLLTLKVRYQPQHF. As DNA, the CDR3 is TGTGCCAGCAGTTTACTCACACTCAAGGTGAGGTATCAGCCCCAGCATTTT.

The chain couples TRBV9 to TRBJ1-3; TRBD1 aligns across 7 bases. The germline V gene has CDR1 SGDLS and CDR2 YYNGEE. Trimming cost V 6 bases and J 0 bases; bases outside gene matches: 3. The CDR3 length is 14 residues. The CDR3 DNA follows: TGTGCCAGCAAGACAGGGCCCTCTGGAAACACCATATATTTT. It encodes CASKTGPSGNTIYF.

The CDR3 is CASSSRPVSYEQYF. CDR3 DNA sequence: TGTGCCAGCAGCTCCCGCCCGGTCTCCTACGAGCAGTACTTC. The genes are TRBV5-5 and TRBJ2-7; D remains unclear. The germline CDR1 and CDR2 sequences are SGHKS and YYEKEE (reference sequence). Trimming removed 3 bases at V and 0 bases at J, with 10 bases between. This CDR3 is 14 amino acids long.

V is TRBV5-1 and J is TRBJ2-7, with 7 bases aligning to TRBD2. V gave up 4 bases and J gave up 2 bases; unmatched junction bases: 9. The CDR3 loop spans 15 amino acids. Looked up from germline, CDR1 is SGHRS and CDR2 is YFSETQ. The CDR3 loop reads CASSPRGEGTYEQYF. CDR3 nucleotide sequence: TGCGCCAGCAGCCCTAGAGGGGAGGGAACCTACGAGCAGTACTTC.

The CDR3 region is CASSRDRGQDTQYF. CDR3 DNA: TGTGCCAGCAGCCGGGACAGGGGGCAGGATACGCAGTATTTT. The chain has TRBV6-2 or TRBV6-3 and TRBJ2-3, with 12 positions matching TRBD1. CDR3 size: 14 residues. V trimming: 6 bases; J trimming: 6 bases; junction bases outside the gene matches: 4. The germline V gene has CDR1 MNHEY and CDR2 SVGEGT.

The chain combines TRBV19 with TRBJ2-2; a weak D match, TRBD1 (6 bases). Trimming shortened V by 5 bases and J by 5 bases, and 15 bases separated the two germline ends. This CDR3 has 15 residues. Per germline, CDR1 LNHDA and CDR2 SQIVND (reference sequence). In DNA, the CDR3 is TGTGCCAGTAGTCCCGGGACAAGGGGAACCGGGGAGCTGTTTTTT. Residues: CASSPGTRGTGELFF.